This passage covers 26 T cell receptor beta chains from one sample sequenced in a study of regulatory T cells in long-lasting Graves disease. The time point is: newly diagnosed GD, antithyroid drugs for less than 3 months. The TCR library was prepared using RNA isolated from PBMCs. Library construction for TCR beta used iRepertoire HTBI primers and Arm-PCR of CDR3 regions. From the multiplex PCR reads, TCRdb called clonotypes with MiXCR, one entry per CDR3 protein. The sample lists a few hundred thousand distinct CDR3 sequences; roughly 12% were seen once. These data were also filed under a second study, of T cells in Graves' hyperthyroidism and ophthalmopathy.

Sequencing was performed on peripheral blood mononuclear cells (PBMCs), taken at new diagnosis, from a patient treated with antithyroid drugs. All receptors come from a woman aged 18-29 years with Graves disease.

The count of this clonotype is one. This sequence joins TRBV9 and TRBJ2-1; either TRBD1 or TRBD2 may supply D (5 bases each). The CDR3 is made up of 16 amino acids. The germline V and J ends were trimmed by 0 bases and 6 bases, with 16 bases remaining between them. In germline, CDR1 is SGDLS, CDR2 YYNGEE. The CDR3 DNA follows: TGTGCCAGCAGCGTAGTTAAAGGGACCGGATTCAATGAGCAGTTCTTC. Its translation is CASSVVKGTGFNEQFF.

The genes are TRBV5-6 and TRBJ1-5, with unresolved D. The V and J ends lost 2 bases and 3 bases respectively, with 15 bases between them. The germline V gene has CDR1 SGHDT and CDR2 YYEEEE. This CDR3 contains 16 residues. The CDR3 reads CASSFSGHSPNQPQHF. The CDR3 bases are TGTGCCAGCAGCTTTTCCGGTCACAGTCCCAATCAGCCCCAGCATTTT. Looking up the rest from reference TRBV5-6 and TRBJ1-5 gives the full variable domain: DAGVTQSPTHLIKTRGQQVTLRCSPKSGHDTVSWYQQALGQGPQFIFQYYEEEERQRGNFPDRFSGHQFPNYSSELNVNALLLGDSALYLCASSFSGHSPNQPQHFGDGTRLSIL.

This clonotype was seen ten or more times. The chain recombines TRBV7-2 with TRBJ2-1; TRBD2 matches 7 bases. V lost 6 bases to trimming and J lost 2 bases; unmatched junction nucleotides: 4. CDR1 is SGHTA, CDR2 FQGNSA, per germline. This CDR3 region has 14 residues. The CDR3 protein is CASRAGDPYNEQFF. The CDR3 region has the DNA TGTGCCAGCAGGGCGGGGGATCCCTACAATGAGCAGTTCTTC. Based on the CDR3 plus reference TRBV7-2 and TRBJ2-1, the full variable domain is GAGVSQSPSNKVTEKGKDVELRCDPISGHTALYWYRQSLGQGLEFLIYFQGNSAPDKSGLPSDRFSAERTGGSVSTLTIQRTQQEDSAVYLCASRAGDPYNEQFFGPGTRLTVL.

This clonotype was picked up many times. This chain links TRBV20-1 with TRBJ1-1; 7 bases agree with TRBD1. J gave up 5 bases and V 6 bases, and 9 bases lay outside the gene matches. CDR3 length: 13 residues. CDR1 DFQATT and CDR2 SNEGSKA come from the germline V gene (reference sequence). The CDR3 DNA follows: TGCAGTGCGGAAAGACAGGGAGTTACTGAAGCTTTCTTT. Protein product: CSAERQGVTEAFF.

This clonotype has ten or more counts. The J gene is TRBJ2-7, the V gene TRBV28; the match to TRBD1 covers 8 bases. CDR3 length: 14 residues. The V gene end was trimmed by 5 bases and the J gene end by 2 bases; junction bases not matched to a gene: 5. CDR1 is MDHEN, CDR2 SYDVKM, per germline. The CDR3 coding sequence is TGTGCCAGCAGTGTCGGGACAGGCCCCTACGAGCAGTACTTC. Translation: CASSVGTGPYEQYF.

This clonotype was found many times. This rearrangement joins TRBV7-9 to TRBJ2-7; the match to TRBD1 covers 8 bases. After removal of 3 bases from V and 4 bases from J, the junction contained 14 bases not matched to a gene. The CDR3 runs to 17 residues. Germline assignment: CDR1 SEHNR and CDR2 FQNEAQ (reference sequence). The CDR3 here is CASSFYVGQGDQYEQYV. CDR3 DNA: TGTGCCAGCAGCTTCTATGTAGGACAGGGCGATCAATACGAGCAGTACGTC.

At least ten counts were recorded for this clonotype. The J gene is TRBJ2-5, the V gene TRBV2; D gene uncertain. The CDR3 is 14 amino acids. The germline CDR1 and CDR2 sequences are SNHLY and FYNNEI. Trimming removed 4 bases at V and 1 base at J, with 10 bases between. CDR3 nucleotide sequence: TGTGCCAGCAGTGTTTTCAGGAGCCAAGAGACCCAGTACTTC. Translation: CASSVFRSQETQYF.

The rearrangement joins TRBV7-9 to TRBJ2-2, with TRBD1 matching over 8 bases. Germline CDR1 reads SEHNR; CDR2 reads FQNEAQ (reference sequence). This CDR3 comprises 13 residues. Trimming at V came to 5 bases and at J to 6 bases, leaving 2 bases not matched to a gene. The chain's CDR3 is CASSRTGPGELFF. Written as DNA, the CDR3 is TGTGCCAGCAGCAGGACAGGGCCCGGGGAGCTGTTTTTT. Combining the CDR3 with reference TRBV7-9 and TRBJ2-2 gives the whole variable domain DTGVSQNPRHKITKRGQNVTFRCDPISEHNRLYWYRQTLGQGPEFLTYFQNEAQLEKSRLLSDRFSAERPKGSFSTLEIQRTEQGDSAMYLCASSRTGPGELFFGEGSRLTVL.

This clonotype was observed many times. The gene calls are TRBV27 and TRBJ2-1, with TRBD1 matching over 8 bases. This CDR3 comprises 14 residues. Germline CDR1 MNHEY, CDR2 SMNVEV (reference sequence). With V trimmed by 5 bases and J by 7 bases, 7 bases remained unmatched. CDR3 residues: CASSHTDRANEQFF. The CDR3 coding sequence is TGTGCCAGCAGTCACACGGACAGGGCGAATGAGCAGTTCTTC.

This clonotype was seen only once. CDR3 nucleotide sequence: TGTGCCAGTAGCTTCGAGTGGTATGCCAATCAGCCCCAGCATTTT. Its protein is CASSFEWYANQPQHF. The gene calls are TRBV19 and TRBJ1-5; D uncertain. The CDR3 has 15 residues. CDR1 LNHDA and CDR2 SQIVND come from the germline V gene (reference sequence). The ends were cut back, 6 bases at V and 3 bases at J, with 15 bases in the middle.

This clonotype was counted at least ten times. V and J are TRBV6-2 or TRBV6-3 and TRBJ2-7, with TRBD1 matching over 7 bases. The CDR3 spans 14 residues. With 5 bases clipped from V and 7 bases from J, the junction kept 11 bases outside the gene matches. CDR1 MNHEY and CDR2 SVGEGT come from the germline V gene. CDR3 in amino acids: CASSPLDRVWEQYV. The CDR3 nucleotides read TGTGCCAGCAGTCCACTCGACAGGGTCTGGGAGCAGTACGTC.

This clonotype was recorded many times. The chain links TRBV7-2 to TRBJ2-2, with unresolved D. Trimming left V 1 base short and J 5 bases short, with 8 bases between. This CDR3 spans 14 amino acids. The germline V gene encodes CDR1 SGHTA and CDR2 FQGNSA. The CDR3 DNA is TGTGCCAGCAGCTTAGGGGTATGGACCGGGGAGCTGTTTTTT. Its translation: CASSLGVWTGELFF.

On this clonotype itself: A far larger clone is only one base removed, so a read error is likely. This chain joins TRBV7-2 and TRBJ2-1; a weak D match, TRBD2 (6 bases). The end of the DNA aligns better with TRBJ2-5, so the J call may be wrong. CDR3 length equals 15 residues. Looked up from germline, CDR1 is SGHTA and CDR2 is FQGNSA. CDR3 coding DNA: TGTGCCAGCGCAGAGGCGGGACTTCTCCAAGAGACCCAGTACTTC. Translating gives CASAEAGLLQETQYF.

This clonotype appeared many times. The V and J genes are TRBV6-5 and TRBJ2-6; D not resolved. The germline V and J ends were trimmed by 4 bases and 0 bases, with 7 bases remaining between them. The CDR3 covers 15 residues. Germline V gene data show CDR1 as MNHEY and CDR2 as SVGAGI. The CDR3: CASSSDTSGANVLTF. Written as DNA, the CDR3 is TGTGCCAGCAGTTCTGACACCTCTGGGGCCAACGTCCTGACTTTC.

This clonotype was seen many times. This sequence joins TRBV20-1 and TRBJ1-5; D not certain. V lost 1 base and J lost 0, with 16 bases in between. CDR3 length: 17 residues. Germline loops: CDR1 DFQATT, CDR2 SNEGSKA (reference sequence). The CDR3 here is CSARARWWKSSNQPQHF. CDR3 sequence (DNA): TGCAGTGCTAGAGCCCGTTGGTGGAAAAGTAGCAATCAGCCCCAGCATTTT.

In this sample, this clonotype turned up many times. The CDR3 DNA follows: TGTGCCAGCAGAACTAGCGGAACCTCGGGGGAGCAGTACTTC. Residues: CASRTSGTSGEQYF. The V and J genes are TRBV2 and TRBJ2-7, with TRBD2 identical over 8 bases. From germline, CDR1 is SNHLY and CDR2 FYNNEI. The CDR3 has 14 amino acids. The V and J ends lost 6 bases and 7 bases, in that order; junction bases with no gene match: 11.

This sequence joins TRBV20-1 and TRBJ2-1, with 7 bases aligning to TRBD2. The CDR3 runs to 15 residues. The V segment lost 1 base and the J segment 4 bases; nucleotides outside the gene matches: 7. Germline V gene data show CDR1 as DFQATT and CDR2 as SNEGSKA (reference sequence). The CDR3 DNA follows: TGCAGTGCTAGAGGAGCGGGGAGTTCTTACAATGAGCAGTTCTTC. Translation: CSARGAGSSYNEQFF.

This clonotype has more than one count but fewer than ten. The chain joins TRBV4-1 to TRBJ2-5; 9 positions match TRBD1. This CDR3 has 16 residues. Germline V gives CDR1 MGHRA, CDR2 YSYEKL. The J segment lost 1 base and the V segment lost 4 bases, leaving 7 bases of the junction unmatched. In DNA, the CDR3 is TGCGCCAGCAGCCCTTTGGGGGACAGGGCCCAAGAGACCCAGTACTTC. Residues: CASSPLGDRAQETQYF.

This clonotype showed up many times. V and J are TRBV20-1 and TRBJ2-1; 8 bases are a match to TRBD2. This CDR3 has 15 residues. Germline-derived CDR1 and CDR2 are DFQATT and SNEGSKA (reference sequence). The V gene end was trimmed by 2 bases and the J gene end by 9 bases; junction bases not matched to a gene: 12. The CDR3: CSARSREGLLGEQFF. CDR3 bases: TGCAGTGCTAGATCCCGGGAGGGCCTACTGGGTGAGCAGTTCTTC.

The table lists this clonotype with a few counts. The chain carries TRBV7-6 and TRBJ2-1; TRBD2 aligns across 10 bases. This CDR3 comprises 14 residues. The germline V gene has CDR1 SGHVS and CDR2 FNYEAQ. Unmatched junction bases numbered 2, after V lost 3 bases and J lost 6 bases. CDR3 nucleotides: TGTGCCAGCAGCTTCGGACTAGCGGCCAATGAGCAGTTCTTC. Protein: CASSFGLAANEQFF.

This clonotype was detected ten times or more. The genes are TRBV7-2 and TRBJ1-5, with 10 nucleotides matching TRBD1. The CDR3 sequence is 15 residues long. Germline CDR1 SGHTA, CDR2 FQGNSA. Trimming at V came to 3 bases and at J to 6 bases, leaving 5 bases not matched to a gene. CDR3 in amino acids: CASSFGQGGGQPQHF. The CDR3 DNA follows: TGTGCCAGCAGCTTCGGACAGGGGGGCGGTCAGCCCCAGCATTTT.

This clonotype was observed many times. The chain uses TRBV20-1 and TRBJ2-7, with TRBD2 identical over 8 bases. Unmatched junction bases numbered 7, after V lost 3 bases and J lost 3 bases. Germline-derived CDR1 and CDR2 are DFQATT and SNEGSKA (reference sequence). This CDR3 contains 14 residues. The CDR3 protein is CSASRGGVLYEQYF. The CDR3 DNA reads TGCAGTGCTAGCCGGGGGGGCGTCCTCTACGAGCAGTACTTC.

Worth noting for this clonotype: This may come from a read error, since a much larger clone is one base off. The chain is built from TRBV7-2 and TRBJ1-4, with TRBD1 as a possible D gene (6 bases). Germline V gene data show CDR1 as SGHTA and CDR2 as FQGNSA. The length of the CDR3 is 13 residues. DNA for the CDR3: TGTGCCGGCAGCACCACAGGGCGGGGGGGACTGTTTTTT. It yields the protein CAGSTTGRGGLFF.

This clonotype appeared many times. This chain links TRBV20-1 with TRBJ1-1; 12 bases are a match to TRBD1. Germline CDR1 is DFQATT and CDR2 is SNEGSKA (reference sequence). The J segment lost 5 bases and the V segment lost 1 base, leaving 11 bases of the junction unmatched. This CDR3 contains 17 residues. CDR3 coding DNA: TGCAGTGCTAGAGTGTTGGGGACAGGGGGCGCGGGAACTGAAGCTTTCTTT. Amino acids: CSARVLGTGGAGTEAFF.

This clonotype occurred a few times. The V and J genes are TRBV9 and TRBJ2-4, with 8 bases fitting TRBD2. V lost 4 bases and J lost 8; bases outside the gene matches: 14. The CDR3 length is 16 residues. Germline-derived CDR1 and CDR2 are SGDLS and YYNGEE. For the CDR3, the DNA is TGTGCCAGCAGCCCCCGGCCCGGGAGGGCTCTAGACATTCAGTACTTC. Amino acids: CASSPRPGRALDIQYF.

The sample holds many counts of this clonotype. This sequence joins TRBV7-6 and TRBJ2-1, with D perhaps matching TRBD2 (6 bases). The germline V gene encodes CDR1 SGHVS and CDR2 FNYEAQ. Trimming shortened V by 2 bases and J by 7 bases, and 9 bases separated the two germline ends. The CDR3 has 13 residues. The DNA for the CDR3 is TGTGCCAGCAGCTTACCAGGGACTAATGAGCAGTTCTTC. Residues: CASSLPGTNEQFF. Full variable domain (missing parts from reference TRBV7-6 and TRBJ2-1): GAGVSQSPRYKVTKRGQDVALRCDPISGHVSLYWYRQALGQGPEFLTYFNYEAQQDKSGLPNDRFSAERPEGSISTLTIQRTEQRDSAMYRCASSLPGTNEQFFGPGTRLTVL.